Included here is one T cell receptor beta chain sequence, with context. This clone's antigen is unknown. Per-base qualities were not stored, and no clone one base away is much larger. This entry comes from a study of blood T cells in healthy people across ages (dated by TCRdb to the mid-2010s). General notes on the study: In model experiments, roughly one uniquely barcoded TCR beta cDNA molecule per two T cells was captured by template switching. To track age-related changes in TCR beta repertoire diversity, the study relied on deep sequencing normalized with unique cDNA molecular identifiers. Donors were grouped into four age groups: young (average roughly 17 years), middle-aged (less than 40), aged (about 60) and long-lived (less than 85). To avoid experimental bias, donors of different ages were spread randomly across the sequencing lanes. Two additional independent replicas of 1 million unique cDNA reads from the same blood draw were analyzed for two donors (one aged 18 to 30 and one aged 80 or older).

Library preparation was by 5' RACE. Sequencing used an Illumina HiSeq 2500. A second about 7 to 11 cycle PCR used a sample-barcoded 5' primer and a J-beta primer mix. Each TCR beta cDNA molecule received a unique molecular identifier from a template-switch 5' adaptor carrying 12 random nucleotides. Each sample yielded at least 2.5 million CDR3-containing paired-end reads. First-strand cDNA was synthesized from all RNA with the Mint cDNA synthesis kit, primed by a TRBC-specific oligonucleotide. Following uracil-DNA glycosylase treatment, all cDNA underwent a first 18-cycle PCR with the universal primers M1SS and BC2_uni_R. Per the authors' processing: Normalization of each sample was performed by random selection of 1 million high-quality reads, each carrying a distinct molecular identifier. Reads with shared molecular identifiers were discarded instead of being binned into consensus sequences. MiTCR, run with a Q25 quality threshold and the strictest error-elimination algorithm, handled CDR3 identification, clonotype clustering and error correction. Lower-bound total TCR beta diversity was estimated with a nonparametric unseen species model using Euler transformation. The raw public data were reprocessed by TCRdb itself: fastp quality trimming at Q25, MiXCR clonotype calling, in-frame beta chains only. Identical CDR3 proteins give one entry, which carries the most common genes and DNA. The V and J calls and clone size are TCRdb's, not the authors'. This sample lists 1.2 million to 1.5 million distinct CDR3 sequences; 42% were detected once. The ten top clones hold roughly 7.9% of the sample.

CDR1 and CDR2 are read off the germline V gene as MNHNS and SASEGT. V and J are truncated by 3 bases and 4 bases respectively, leaving an intervening sequence of 12 bases. The CDR3 runs 14 residues from the cysteine to the phenylalanine. Just the 42-base CDR3 DNA is kept, in frame starting at base 1. The paper as a whole reports these results and caveats: Compared with the aged group, more naive CD4+ T cells, fewer expanded clones and increased TCR diversity were shown by the long-lived group, suggesting age selection. Donor CMV infection status was unknown, potentially confounding age-related changes in expanded clonotypes. Estimates of total diversity based on one million sequenced T cells were considered lower bounds and underestimates. There was a strong correlation between observed TCR beta diversity and the percentage of naive T cells measured by flow cytometry. Conclusive comparison of naive and antigen-experienced compartments was prevented by the profiling of bulk unsorted PBMCs. As age increased, observed TCR beta diversity per million T cells dropped in a roughly linear way, and a significant reduction was already evident by age about 40.

Systemically healthy Caucasian individuals from Russia, some 40 in total and aged about 6 to 100 years, were included as donors. Each donor gave approximately 9.3 milliliters of peripheral blood, collected into EDTA-treated Vacutainer tubes. Ficoll-Paque density-gradient centrifugation was used to isolate PBMCs, with at least 6.5 million per sample. Trizol reagent was used to extract total RNA from PBMCs, with at least 5.5 micrograms per sample. The percentages of naive CD45RAhigh/CD27high T cells were determined by flow cytometry on a PBMC aliquot from every donor. This TCR derives from a woman aged 18-29 years in good health. The sample was blood. The chain couples TRBV6-1 to TRBJ1-1, with a tentative D gene TRBD1 over 5 matching bases. The DNA is TGTGCCAGCAGTGACGGAAGGGGCGTCACTGAAGCTTTCTTT. The resulting protein is CASSDGRGVTEAFF.